This is a list of T cell receptor beta chains from one sample in a study of T cell changes during pregnancy in multiple sclerosis. Data came from immunoSEQ multiplex PCR; TCRdb stores just in-frame clones and leaves some out. The sample lists some 29,000 clones, about nine tenths occurring once. The sample here was CD8+ T cells from peripheral blood mononuclear cells, taken after pregnancy. Receptors were obtained from a female donor with multiple sclerosis, enrolled in a pregnancy study. Each CDR3 is given with its conserved first and last residue. A D gene is named only where the DNA matches it firmly. Clone size appears in some rows only: once, few, many, or a class for an expanded clone.

d_call,v_call,clone_size,j_call,cdr3_nt,cdr3_aa
TRBD2,TRBV27,-,TRBJ2-2,TGTGCCAGCAGTCCCCCCAGCGGGAGGGCCTTTGGCGGGGAGCTGTTTTTT,CASSPPSGRAFGGELFF
TRBD2,TRBV15,-,TRBJ2-1,TGTGCCACCTCTAGCGGGAGTTACAATGAGCAGTTCTTC,CATSSGSYNEQFF
-,TRBV6-5,-,TRBJ1-1,TGTGCCAGCAGTTACTCGGGCGAGAACACTGAAGCTTTCTTT,CASSYSGENTEAFF
-,TRBV6-1,few,TRBJ1-4,TGTGCCAGCAGTGAAGCACGGGACATAGAGGAAAAACTGTTTTTT,CASSEARDIEEKLFF
TRBD1,TRBV6-4,-,TRBJ2-2,TGTGCCAGCAGGAGAGGACAGGGGGACACCGGGGAGCTGTTTTTT,CASRRGQGDTGELFF
TRBD2,TRBV29-1,-,TRBJ2-7,TGCAGCGTTGAAGTGATAGCGGGTTCCTCCTACGAGCAGTACTTC,CSVEVIAGSSYEQYF
-,TRBV27,-,TRBJ2-7,TGTGCCAGCAGTGTTAGGGGAGGCCAGTACGAGCAGTACTTC,CASSVRGGQYEQYF
TRBD2,TRBV5-1,-,TRBJ2-1,TGCGCCAGCAGCTTGGTTTTAGCGGGAGAGTGGTCGGATGAGCAGTTCTTC,CASSLVLAGEWSDEQFF
-,TRBV6-6,-,TRBJ2-4,TGTGCCAGCCAGTCCGACAAAAACATTCAGTACTTC,CASQSDKNIQYF
TRBD2,TRBV7-9,-,TRBJ2-7,TGTGCCAGCAGCCCTGCTAGCGGAGCGAGCTCCTACGAGCAGTACTTC,CASSPASGASSYEQYF
-,TRBV7-9,-,TRBJ2-7,TGTGCCAGCAGCCCCCCTGGGGGGTACGAGCAGTACTTC,CASSPPGGYEQYF
-,TRBV13,-,TRBJ2-7,TGTGCCAGCAGCTTATCGGGCGGGATAAACGAGCAGTACTTC,CASSLSGGINEQYF
-,TRBV27,-,TRBJ2-5,TGTGCCAGCAGTTTTCCTAGACAGCCAGGGGAGACCCAGTACTTC,CASSFPRQPGETQYF
-,TRBV4-3,-,TRBJ1-2,TGCGCCAGCAGCCAAAATCGACAGATGGGCTATGGCTACACCTTC,CASSQNRQMGYGYTF
-,TRBV7-6,-,TRBJ2-2,TGTGCCAGCAGCTTAGGGGCCCCTCTGCGTATCGGGGAGCTGTTTTTT,CASSLGAPLRIGELFF
-,TRBV13,-,TRBJ1-2,TGTGCCAGCAGAACCTTGGGCGCAGGGCCTCGCTCCTATGGCTACACCTTC,CASRTLGAGPRSYGYTF
-,TRBV28,-,TRBJ1-1,TGTGCCAGCAGTGCCAGGGAAGTGAACACTGAAGCTTTCTTT,CASSAREVNTEAFF
-,TRBV4-1,-,TRBJ2-1,TGCGCCAGCAGCCAAGTTGGGGCCAATGAGCAGTTCTTC,CASSQVGANEQFF
-,TRBV28,-,TRBJ1-2,TGTGCCAGCACCCTACGGGGGGTCTATGGCTACACCTTC,CASTLRGVYGYTF
TRBD2,TRBV10-3,-,TRBJ2-1,TGTGCCATCAGTCCTGACCGAGGACTAGGGCTTCCTAATGAGCAGTTCTTC,CAISPDRGLGLPNEQFF
-,TRBV19,-,TRBJ2-5,TGTGCCAGTAGTAATCCGGGAGTCCAAGAGACCCAGTACTTC,CASSNPGVQETQYF
-,TRBV28,-,TRBJ1-5,TGTGCCAGCAGTTTCCCCGGGGGTGGGGGATTTTATAGCAATCAGCCCCAGCATTTT,CASSFPGGGGFYSNQPQHF
-,TRBV7-6,-,TRBJ1-2,TGTGCCAGCAGCCACAGGGTTAACTATGGCTACACCTTC,CASSHRVNYGYTF
-,TRBV7-2,-,TRBJ1-1,TGTGCCAGCAGCTTAGCTGGGGGAGGGGGCACTGAAGCTTTCTTT,CASSLAGGGGTEAFF
-,TRBV7-6,-,TRBJ1-5,TGTGCCAGCAGCCCTAATAGCAATCAGCCCCAGCATTTT,CASSPNSNQPQHF
-,TRBV5-6,-,TRBJ1-2,TGTGCCAGCAGCTTGGTGGGGGGGAATGGCTACACCTTC,CASSLVGGNGYTF
TRBD2,TRBV6-1,few,TRBJ2-2,TGTGCCAGCAGTCTGACTAGCGGGAGTGCCGGGGAGCTGTTTTTT,CASSLTSGSAGELFF
-,TRBV9,-,TRBJ2-1,TGTGCCAGCAGCGTAGGGGACAAGGAGTACAATGAGCAGTTCTTC,CASSVGDKEYNEQFF
TRBD2,TRBV12-5,once,TRBJ2-1,TGTGCTAGTGGGTCGCTAGCGGGAGGTCTCGGTGAGCAGTTCTTC,CASGSLAGGLGEQFF
-,TRBV7-9,-,TRBJ1-2,TGTGCCAGCAGCTTTATCGGGGAAAACTATGGCTACACCTTC,CASSFIGENYGYTF
-,TRBV29-1,-,TRBJ2-7,TGCAGCGTTGAAGCGGAGGCCTACGAGCAGTATTTC,CSVEAEAYEQYF
TRBD2,TRBV4-2,medium-sized,TRBJ2-1,TGTGCCAGCAGCCAAGATGGGACTAGCGGGTACAATGAGCAGTTCTTC,CASSQDGTSGYNEQFF
TRBD1,TRBV29-1,-,TRBJ2-5,TGCAGCGTTAACCCGGGGCGCCTGGACAGGAGGGAGACCCAGTACTTC,CSVNPGRLDRRETQYF
-,TRBV19,-,TRBJ2-7,TGTGCCAGTAGTATAGTAGGGGGGGCAGACGAGCAGTACTTC,CASSIVGGADEQYF
TRBD2,TRBV4-3,-,TRBJ2-1,TGCGCCAGCAGCCCGGGACTAGCTTACAATGAGCAGTTCTTC,CASSPGLAYNEQFF
-,TRBV11-2,-,TRBJ2-7,TGTGCCAGCAGCTTCGGACTGGATGGGGTGGAGCAGTACTTC,CASSFGLDGVEQYF
TRBD2,TRBV15,once,TRBJ2-1,TGTGCCACCAGCAGAGATGCGGGAGGGTCCTACAATGAGCAGTTCTTC,CATSRDAGGSYNEQFF